These 21 T cell receptor beta chains share one sample of origin, sequenced in a study of CD4+ T cells in melanoma. This table comes from immunoSEQ multiplex PCR, and its TCRdb copy is limited to in-frame clones, with some not included. The table lists about 50,000 clones, 89% of them singletons. The sample consisted of peripheral blood. The source is a human donor with melanoma.

This clone was picked up one time. The V and J genes are TRBV19 and TRBJ1-2, with TRBD1 identical over 7 bases. This CDR3 has 13 residues. Looked up from germline, CDR1 is LNHDA and CDR2 is SQIVND (reference sequence). Trimming cost V 5 bases and J 6 bases; bases outside gene matches: 6. For the CDR3, the DNA is TGTGCCAGTAGTGTGACAGGGACCCATGGCTACACCTTC. This encodes CASSVTGTHGYTF.

This clone came up once. This sequence joins TRBV5-8 and TRBJ2-2; D perhaps matches TRBD1 (6 bases). CDR3 length: 17 amino acids. V was pared by 4 bases and J by 1 base, with 17 bases between. The germline gives CDR1 SGHTS, CDR2 YDEGEE. The CDR3 loop reads CASSQYKQGGNTGELFF. CDR3 nucleotide sequence: TGTGCCAGCAGCCAATACAAACAGGGCGGGAACACCGGGGAGCTGTTTTTT.

This chain connects TRBV28 to TRBJ1-5; 9 nucleotides agree with TRBD1. The CDR3 covers 16 residues. V was pared by 6 bases and J by 6 bases, with 12 bases of the junction left unmatched. Germline V gives CDR1 MDHEN, CDR2 SYDVKM. In DNA, the CDR3 is TGTGCCAGCAGCCGGACACAGGGGGCGCCGGGTCAGCCCCAGCATTTT. This translates into CASSRTQGAPGQPQHF.

V is TRBV10-3 and J is TRBJ1-1; D remains unclear. The CDR3 covers 12 residues. The ends were cut back, 2 bases at V and 1 base at J, with 2 bases in the middle. Germline V gives CDR1 ENHRY, CDR2 SYGVKD. CDR3 sequence reads: CAISEGNTEAFF. The CDR3, as DNA: TGTGCCATCAGTGAGGGGAACACTGAAGCTTTCTTT.

The chain has TRBV5-1 and TRBJ1-5; the D gene is possibly TRBD1 (6 bases). CDR1 and CDR2 from the germline V gene are SGHRS and YFSETQ. CDR3 length: 16 amino acids. V was cut by 0 bases and J by 4 bases, with 14 bases left in between. In nucleotides, the CDR3 is TGCGCCAGCAGCTTGGATGGGGGCGGAGGTAATCAGCCCCAGCATTTT. Encoded protein: CASSLDGGGGNQPQHF.

The gene calls are TRBV7-9 and TRBJ2-1, with 12 bases aligning to TRBD2. Germline CDR1 is SEHNR and CDR2 is FQNEAQ (reference sequence). The CDR3 is made up of 19 amino acids. Germline trimming cut 3 bases from V and 4 bases from J; bases unmatched to any gene: 13. This chain's CDR3 is CASSFSFTSGGSVYNEQFF. The CDR3 DNA reads as TGTGCCAGCAGCTTCTCCTTTACTAGCGGGGGGTCGGTGTACAATGAGCAGTTCTTC.

The chain has TRBV19 and TRBJ2-7; a possible D gene is TRBD1 (6 bases). The CDR3 is made up of 13 amino acids. Trimming took off 4 bases at V and 4 bases at J, with 11 bases between the two ends. In germline, CDR1 is LNHDA, CDR2 SQIVND (reference sequence). The CDR3, as DNA: TGTGCCAGTAGTAGAAACAGGGTGTACGAGCAGTACTTC. It translates to CASSRNRVYEQYF.

J is TRBJ2-1 and V is TRBV5-1, with a tentative D call TRBD1 (6 bases). Trimming took 2 bases from V and 0 from J, leaving 9 bases between them. Germline-derived CDR1 and CDR2 are SGHRS and YFSETQ. CDR3 size: 15 residues. CDR3 DNA: TGCGCCAGCAGCTTACAGGGTACCTCCTACAATGAGCAGTTCTTC. Translation: CASSLQGTSYNEQFF.

This clone was picked up a small number of times. J is TRBJ2-7 and V is TRBV25-1, with D unresolved. Trimming cost V 5 bases and J 4 bases, with 9 bases left between them. This CDR3 is built from 12 residues. The germline V gene encodes CDR1 MGHDK and CDR2 SYGVNS. CDR3 amino acids: CASSLGDYEQYF. The CDR3 region has the DNA TGTGCCAGCAGTCTGGGCGATTACGAGCAGTACTTC.

The gene calls are TRBV7-9 and TRBJ1-4; D remains ambiguous. Germline V CDR1 and CDR2: SEHNR, FQNEAQ (reference sequence). The CDR3 extends over 12 amino acids. The V gene lost 5 bases and the J gene lost 6 bases, with 7 bases spanning the gap. The CDR3 coding sequence is TGTGCCAGCAGCGGCAGCGATGAAAAACTGTTTTTT. Its protein product is CASSGSDEKLFF.

The rearrangement joins TRBV5-1 to TRBJ2-7, with 9 bases matching TRBD1. From germline, CDR1 is SGHRS and CDR2 YFSETQ. The CDR3 contains 15 residues. V lost 5 bases, J lost 5 bases, and 11 bases stayed unmatched. CDR3 nucleotides: TGCGCCAGCAGAGGGGAAGGGACAGGGAGGAACGAGCAGTACTTC. It is translated as CASRGEGTGRNEQYF.

The chain joins TRBV7-2 to TRBJ2-3; D call uncertain. Trimming removed 0 bases from V and 3 bases from J, with 13 bases in between. This CDR3 contains 16 residues. Per germline, CDR1 SGHTA and CDR2 FQGNSA. CDR3 amino acids: CASSLAPLPLTDTQYF. The CDR3 bases are TGTGCCAGCAGCTTAGCACCACTACCTCTGACAGATACGCAGTATTTT.

The chain employs TRBV27 and TRBJ1-1; 7 bases map to TRBD1. This CDR3 region has 16 residues. With 6 bases clipped from V and 0 bases from J, the junction kept 10 bases outside the gene matches. Germline V lookup: CDR1 MNHEY, CDR2 SMNVEV (reference sequence). CDR3: CASSPTGVRMNTEAFF. The CDR3, as DNA: TGTGCCAGCAGCCCTACAGGGGTTCGTATGAACACTGAAGCTTTCTTT.

The gene calls are TRBV7-2 and TRBJ2-1; TRBD2 matches at 8 bases. The V segment lost 0 bases and the J segment 6 bases; nucleotides outside the gene matches: 13. CDR3 length equals 18 residues. From germline, CDR1 is SGHTA and CDR2 FQGNSA. The CDR3 nucleotides are TGTGCCAGCAGCTTAGCGCAAGCGGGACTAGTAAGAAGCAATGAGCAGTTCTTC. It encodes CASSLAQAGLVRSNEQFF.

This chain connects TRBV7-9 to TRBJ2-5, with D perhaps matching TRBD1 (6 bases). CDR3 length: 16 amino acids. The germline V gene has CDR1 SEHNR and CDR2 FQNEAQ (reference sequence). V was clipped by 0 bases and J by 0 bases, with 11 bases between them. The CDR3 sequence: CASSLALGANQETQYF. DNA for the CDR3: TGTGCCAGCAGCTTAGCGCTGGGGGCCAACCAAGAGACCCAGTACTTC. The whole variable domain, remainder taken from reference TRBV7-9 and TRBJ2-5, is DTGVSQNPRHKITKRGQNVTFRCDPISEHNRLYWYRQTLGQGPEFLTYFQNEAQLEKSRLLSDRFSAERPKGSFSTLEIQRTEQGDSAMYLCASSLALGANQETQYFGPGTRLLVL.

V usage is TRBV27 and J usage is TRBJ2-7; D might be TRBD1 (8 bases). Trimming removed 6 bases at V and 6 bases at J, with 21 bases between. The CDR3 has 15 amino acids. Germline lookup yields CDR1 MNHEY and CDR2 SMNVEV (reference sequence). The CDR3 here is CASSYSGQGGGEQYF. CDR3 DNA sequence: TGTGCCAGCAGCTACTCCGGACAGGGCGGGGGCGAGCAGTACTTC.

The chain joins TRBV7-6 to TRBJ1-1, with D tentatively TRBD1 (5 bases). V lost 5 bases and J 1 base, leaving 8 bases between the germline ends. The CDR3 contains 13 residues. The germline V gene encodes CDR1 SGHVS and CDR2 FNYEAQ. The CDR3 region has the DNA TGTGCCAGCAGCCAAGGGGCGAACACTGAAGCTTTCTTT. Protein sequence: CASSQGANTEAFF.

The chain joins TRBV29-1 to TRBJ1-4; 7 bases map to TRBD1. J was trimmed by 6 bases and V by 7 bases; bases with no gene match: 14. The CDR3 extends over 15 amino acids. Looked up from germline, CDR1 is SQVTM and CDR2 is ANQGSEA. DNA for the CDR3: TGCAGCGCCAAATTGACAGGGCAGGAGGATGAAAAACTGTTTTTT. It yields the protein CSAKLTGQEDEKLFF.

This chain connects TRBV2 to TRBJ2-1, with D perhaps matching TRBD2 (6 bases). The length of the CDR3 is 13 residues. Trimming removed 8 bases at V and 6 bases at J, with 14 bases between. Germline CDR1 is SNHLY and CDR2 is FYNNEI. Written as DNA, the CDR3 is TGTGCCAGCGCCTCGGACGGGGGCAATGAGCAGTTCTTC. Protein product: CASASDGGNEQFF.

This chain links TRBV4-2 with TRBJ2-3; 8 nucleotides line up with TRBD2. Per the germline V gene, CDR1 is LGHNA and CDR2 is YNFKEQ. The CDR3 extends over 14 amino acids. V trimming: 0 bases; J trimming: 6 bases; junction bases outside the gene matches: 2. The CDR3 nucleotides read TGTGCCAGCAGCCAAGATCCTAGCGGGGATACGCAGTATTTT. It is translated as CASSQDPSGDTQYF.

The J gene is TRBJ1-3, the V gene TRBV23-1; TRBD1 is a possible D gene (6 bases). TRBV23-1 is an ORF for which the function is uncertain. V gave up 6 bases and J gave up 0 bases, with 15 bases separating them. The CDR3 runs 16 residues. CDR3 DNA: TGCGCCAGCAGCCATCGCGGGGGGCTCTCTGGAAACACCATATATTTT. It specifies CASSHRGGLSGNTIYF.